This T cell receptor beta chain was sequenced during a study of shared clonotypes between healthy human individuals. With respect to this clone: The same CDR3 can be traced to other DNA sequences in this sample.

V dropped 3 bases and J dropped 3 bases, with 5 bases sitting between them. Germline lookup yields CDR1 KGHSH and CDR2 LQKENI. The CDR3 has 12 residues. Sorted-subset replicate PCR reactions were performed with 200 ng DNA, corresponding to tens of thousands of T cell genomes. The repertoire was sequenced with immunoSEQ multiplex PCR; TCRdb's copy has only in-frame clones and lacks some. There are 1,500,000 or so clones in the sample; approximately 98.5% occur only once, and roughly 0.36% lies in the top ten. The sequenced sample was naive CD4+ T cells sorted from blood. Subset defined: CD45RA+ positively selected. This sequence was found in a man in his thirties or forties in good health. The rearrangement links TRBV18 to TRBJ2-5; D not certain. CDR3 sequence: CASSPTEETQYF. In DNA, the CDR3 is TGTGCCAGCTCACCCACAGAAGAGACCCAGTACTTC.